The 9 T cell receptor beta chains below come from one sample, sequenced in a study of STAT5B mutations in CD4+ large granular lymphocyte leukemia. Profiling relied on immunoSEQ multiplex PCR, and the TCRdb table lists in-frame clones only, not all of them. The data hold about 32,000 clones, with around four fifths observed a single time. Sequencing used CD4+ T cells from blood buffy coats. The receptors come from a human donor in good health.

This clone was observed a few times. V gene TRBV9 combines with J gene TRBJ1-5; D not resolved. CDR1 is SGDLS and CDR2 is YYNGEE in the germline V gene. The CDR3 covers 15 residues. Trimming cost V 0 bases and J 1 base, with 8 bases left between them. CDR3: CASSVDSRSNQPQHF. Written as DNA, the CDR3 is TGTGCCAGCAGCGTAGACAGCCGGAGCAATCAGCCCCAGCATTTT.

The V gene is TRBV7-2, the J gene TRBJ2-5, with 10 nucleotides matching TRBD2. The CDR3 is made up of 15 amino acids. Germline lookup yields CDR1 SGHTA and CDR2 FQGNSA. V was pared by 5 bases and J by 5 bases, with 8 bases of the junction left unmatched. In DNA, the CDR3 is TGTGCCAGCAGCCCAGAAGCGGGAGGGAGGGAGACCCAGTACTTC. Translation: CASSPEAGGRETQYF.

J is TRBJ2-3 and V is TRBV5-6; D ambiguous. The ends were cut back, 4 bases at V and 2 bases at J, with 26 bases in the middle. The CDR3 length is 19 residues. In germline, CDR1 is SGHDT, CDR2 YYEEEE. CDR3 amino acids: CASSGGTGNPLLSTDTQYF. The CDR3 DNA reads TGTGCCAGCAGCGGTGGAACCGGTAATCCCCTCTTGTCCACAGATACGCAGTATTTT.

This clone has more than one count but fewer than ten. Other DNA variants within this sample encode the same CDR3. This chain uses TRBV28 with TRBJ2-7; 13 bases fit TRBD2. Germline V gene lookup returns CDR1 MDHEN and CDR2 SYDVKM. J was trimmed by 3 bases and V by 4 bases; bases with no gene match: 3. This CDR3 comprises 15 residues. The CDR3 sequence: CASSSWTSGSYEQYF. As DNA, the CDR3 is TGTGCCAGCAGTTCATGGACTAGCGGGAGCTACGAGCAGTACTTC.

This sequence joins TRBV2 and TRBJ2-3; TRBD1 or TRBD2 may be the D gene (6 bases each). The CDR3 is made up of 16 amino acids. The ends were cut back, 4 bases at V and 1 base at J, with 15 bases in the middle. Germline V gene sequence: CDR1 SNHLY, CDR2 FYNNEI. The chain's CDR3 is CASSGGAGRGTDTQYF. DNA of the CDR3: TGTGCCAGCAGTGGGGGGGCGGGACGCGGCACAGATACGCAGTATTTT. Complete variable domain (other parts from reference TRBV2 and TRBJ2-3): EPEVTQTPSHQVTQMGQEVILRCVPISNHLYFYWYRQILGQKVEFLVSFYNNEISEKSEIFDDQFSVERPDGSNFTLKIRSTKLEDSAMYFCASSGGAGRGTDTQYFGPGTRLTVL.

This clone was counted between two and nine times. The chain links TRBV2 to TRBJ2-7; 9 bases fit TRBD1. The CDR3 runs to 13 residues. The ends lost 6 bases at V and 6 bases at J; junction bases unmatched: 6. Germline V gene lookup returns CDR1 SNHLY and CDR2 FYNNEI. The CDR3 DNA reads as TGTGCCAGCAGGGGACAGGGTTTGTCCGAGCAGTACTTC. The encoded protein is CASRGQGLSEQYF.

This clone was seen only a few times. This chain uses TRBV29-1 with TRBJ1-1; a possible D gene is TRBD1 (5 bases). The V end was cut by 4 bases, the J end by 0 bases, with 6 bases between. This CDR3 region has 12 residues. CDR1 is SQVTM, CDR2 ANQGSEA, per germline. Here the CDR3 reads CSVGQMNTEAFF. CDR3 DNA: TGCAGCGTTGGACAGATGAACACTGAAGCTTTCTTT.

This clone was found once. J is TRBJ2-3 and V is TRBV15, with TRBD2 matching over 13 bases. This CDR3 is built from 16 residues. V trimming: 3 bases; J trimming: 4 bases; junction bases outside the gene matches: 4. Germline V gives CDR1 LNHNV, CDR2 YYDKDF (reference sequence). DNA of the CDR3: TGTGCCACCAGCAGGGGGACTAGCGGGATTGCAGATACGCAGTATTTT. This codes for CATSRGTSGIADTQYF.

The chain is built from TRBV7-9 and TRBJ2-1; a possible D gene is TRBD1 (5 bases). Between the trimmed V and J ends, which lost 5 bases and 5 bases, there was a span of 22 bases. Looked up from germline, CDR1 is SEHNR and CDR2 is FQNEAQ (reference sequence). The CDR3 spans 17 residues. CDR3 DNA sequence: TGTGCCAGCAGCAAATATCCCAGGGTATGGAAGAACAATGAGCAGTTCTTC. Amino acids: CASSKYPRVWKNNEQFF.